This section outlines one T cell receptor (beta chain) sequence together with its context. Its antigen is unknown. This record belongs to a study of PD-1 blockade in classical Hodgkin lymphoma. Study-wide context: Every 2 weeks, patients had 3 mg/kg nivolumab intravenously.

Overall study findings and caveats: Relapsed/refractory patients reportedly had the lowest baseline TCR diversity, below newly diagnosed patients, who were below healthy donors. While CD8+ TCR diversity did not rise significantly by C4D1, CD4+ TCR diversity did.

Time point specified: cycle 4 day 1 (C4D1), after 5 to 7 weeks of nivolumab. Brentuximab vedotin exposure varied among the patients, all of whom had relapsed after autologous stem cell transplantation. Responses achieved at best were complete response, partial response or progressive disease. TCRdb's copy holds only in-frame clones and misses some; the assay was immunoSEQ multiplex PCR. The sample includes 100,000 to 120,000 clones, roughly nine tenths seen only once; the top ten take 15% to 20%. This CDR3 is 14 amino acids long. Germline loops: CDR1 KGHSH, CDR2 LQKENI. Trimming removed 2 bases from V and 6 bases from J, with 14 bases in between.

The origin of this receptor is a human donor with classical Hodgkin lymphoma. The V gene is TRBV18, the J gene TRBJ2-7; D not certain. Source: peripheral blood mononuclear cells (PBMCs), taken before the fourth cycle of nivolumab. DNA for the CDR3: TGTGCCAGCTCACCAGACGGAAGAGCCCTCGAGCAGTACTTC. Translated, it gives CASSPDGRALEQYF.